This entry features one T cell receptor beta chain sequence. Germline V gene sequence: CDR1 SGHNT, CDR2 YYREEE (reference sequence). V was shortened by 6 bases and J by 8 bases, with 22 bases between the two germline ends. The CDR3 runs 15 residues. This entry is derived from a study of TIL therapy for anti-PD-1-resistant metastatic lung cancer. Sequencing used immunoSEQ v3. Libraries were sequenced to around 2 million read pairs (survey) or about 5-6 million (deep). Assay used: immunoSEQ multiplex PCR; TCRdb lists only in-frame clones, some missing. The sample holds 54,000 or so clones, more than 60% seen once. Stated time point: pre-treatment sample, taken before nivolumab and TIL therapy. Stage 4 NSCLC adults joined between October 2017 and 2020.

This chain connects TRBV5-4 to TRBJ2-3; the D gene could be TRBD1 or TRBD2 (5 bases each). Sequences were derived from blood, sampled at baseline. The TCR originated in a person between 30 and 79 years old with non-small cell lung cancer. The CDR3 DNA reads as TGTGCCAGCACCCAAAGTGGGGGTCCCAGGGTTACGCAGTATTTT. This sequence encodes CASTQSGGPRVTQYF.